Each of the 27 T cell receptor beta chains below was sequenced from the same sample in a study of CD8 T cells in ankylosing spondylitis. Points from the study as a whole: A TCR beta motif made of several highly homologous variants seemed typical of ankylosing spondylitis blood.

TCRdb used MiXCR to reprocess the 5' RACE reads, holding one entry per CDR3 protein. The profile covers 700,000 to 850,000 distinct CDR3 sequences, with roughly 10% appearing a single time and more than 0.5% taken by the ten largest. No antigen has been identified for these receptors. Sequencing was carried out using blood, either unsorted or a sorted T cell fraction (not recorded which). The receptors derive from a male donor with ankylosing spondylitis.

This clonotype was seen repeatedly, ten times or more. The chain joins TRBV6-2 or TRBV6-3 to TRBJ2-1, with TRBD2 matching 7 bases. CDR3 length: 14 residues. V lost 8 bases and J lost 1; bases outside the gene matches: 5. Germline lookup yields CDR1 MNHEY and CDR2 SVGEGT. The CDR3 region is CASAQRESYNEQFF. The DNA for the CDR3 is TGTGCCAGCGCCCAGCGGGAATCCTACAATGAGCAGTTCTTC.

This chain joins TRBV4-3 and TRBJ2-3; 9 nucleotides match TRBD2. Germline-derived CDR1 and CDR2 are LGHNA and YSLEER. J lost 2 bases, V lost 6 bases, and 9 bases had no gene match. CDR3 length equals 16 residues. The DNA of the CDR3 is TGCGCCAGCAGTTCTCTAGCGGGGTCGTACACAGATACGCAGTATTTT. Its translation: CASSSLAGSYTDTQYF.

In this sample, this clonotype turned up a few times. The genes are TRBV6-5 and TRBJ1-5; 7 bases are shared with TRBD1. The CDR3 extends over 14 amino acids. CDR1 is MNHEY, CDR2 SVGAGI, per germline. The ends lost 0 bases at V and 14 bases at J; junction bases unmatched: 10. The CDR3 loop is CASSYSQGRGAEHF. For the CDR3, the DNA is TGTGCCAGCAGTTACTCACAGGGGAGAGGAGCGGAGCATTTT.

V is TRBV20-1 and J is TRBJ2-3; 15 positions agree with TRBD2. The CDR3 is made up of 15 amino acids. The V gene's germline CDR1 is DFQATT and CDR2 SNEGSKA (reference sequence). Trimming at V came to 5 bases and at J to 8 bases, leaving 8 bases not matched to a gene. CDR3 in DNA: TGCAGTGCTTGTAGGACTAGCGGGAGGGCCGCTACGCAGTATTTT. Protein: CSACRTSGRAATQYF.

The rearrangement links TRBV6-5 to TRBJ2-3; 10 bases are shared with TRBD2. The CDR3 runs 16 residues. The V and J ends lost 2 bases and 5 bases, in that order; junction bases with no gene match: 7. CDR1 MNHEY and CDR2 SVGAGI come from the germline V gene. The CDR3 sequence is CASSYVASGGRDTQYF. DNA of the CDR3: TGTGCCAGCAGTTACGTTGCTAGCGGGGGCAGAGATACGCAGTATTTT.

This sequence joins TRBV7-9 and TRBJ2-3; TRBD2 agrees at 11 bases. With 4 bases clipped from V and 1 base from J, the junction kept 7 bases outside the gene matches. Germline loops: CDR1 SEHNR, CDR2 FQNEAQ (reference sequence). CDR3 size: 17 residues. DNA for the CDR3: TGTGCCAGCAGCTCCGTCGGGACTAGCGGAGGCACAGATACGCAGTATTTT. Translation gives CASSSVGTSGGTDTQYF.

This chain links TRBV20-1 with TRBJ2-7; TRBD2 might be the D (6 bases). The germline V gene has CDR1 DFQATT and CDR2 SNEGSKA (reference sequence). Deletions cut 3 bases from V and 3 bases from J, with 15 bases between. The CDR3 covers 14 residues. As DNA, the CDR3 is TGCAGTGCTAGTTCCAGCGGGTGGGACTACGAGCAGTACTTC. This sequence encodes CSASSSGWDYEQYF.

The chain uses TRBV7-9 and TRBJ2-7; the match to TRBD1 covers 7 bases. Germline trimming cut 5 bases from V and 1 base from J; bases unmatched to any gene: 8. Germline lookup yields CDR1 SEHNR and CDR2 FQNEAQ (reference sequence). The CDR3 sequence is 15 residues long. The CDR3 here is CASSRSMDRSYEQYF. In DNA form, the CDR3 reads TGTGCCAGCAGCCGATCCATGGACAGGTCCTACGAGCAGTACTTC. Filled out from reference TRBV7-9 and TRBJ2-7, the complete variable domain reads DTGVSQNPRHKITKRGQNVTFRCDPISEHNRLYWYRQTLGQGPEFLTYFQNEAQLEKSRLLSDRFSAERPKGSFSTLEIQRTEQGDSAMYLCASSRSMDRSYEQYFGPGTRLTVT.

This sequence joins TRBV6-1 and TRBJ2-2, with a tentative D call TRBD2 (7 bases). The V and J ends lost 8 bases and 4 bases respectively, with 17 bases between them. The germline gives CDR1 MNHNS, CDR2 SASEGT. CDR3 length: 15 amino acids. The CDR3 DNA reads as TGTGCCAGCCCCAGGGGCGGGAGCTCCACCGGGGAGCTGTTTTTT. This codes for CASPRGGSSTGELFF.

This chain joins TRBV6-1 and TRBJ2-3; D gene unclear. V lost 4 bases to trimming and J lost 2 bases, with 13 bases between them. Germline values: CDR1 MNHNS, CDR2 SASEGT. This CDR3 region has 15 residues. The DNA of the CDR3 is TGTGCCAGCAGTGGATCCTTAGGGTACACAGATACGCAGTATTTT. It translates to CASSGSLGYTDTQYF.

The table lists this clonotype with many counts. The genes are TRBV20-1 and TRBJ1-1, with D maybe TRBD1 (5 bases). Germline V gives CDR1 DFQATT, CDR2 SNEGSKA (reference sequence). The CDR3 is 14 amino acids. With 1 base removed from V and 3 bases from J, the gap between germline ends came to 12 bases. The CDR3: CSARVPGRYTEAFF. The DNA of the CDR3 is TGCAGTGCTAGAGTTCCAGGGAGGTACACTGAAGCTTTCTTT.

This clonotype showed up just once. V and J are TRBV5-1 and TRBJ2-7; D remains unclear. The V gene's germline CDR1 is SGHRS and CDR2 YFSETQ. V was clipped by 2 bases and J by 1 base, with 10 bases between them. The CDR3 runs 14 residues. CDR3: CASSFERVSYEQYF. The CDR3 nucleotides read TGCGCCAGCAGCTTTGAGCGCGTGTCCTACGAGCAGTACTTC.

Ten or more counts support this clonotype. This chain connects TRBV10-1 to TRBJ2-2; D tentatively fits TRBD1 or TRBD2 (7 bases each). Trimming removed 6 bases at V and 4 bases at J, with 12 bases between. The germline V gene encodes CDR1 WNHNN and CDR2 SYGVQD (reference sequence). This CDR3 spans 14 amino acids. CDR3 amino acids: CASRSGTATGELFF. CDR3 DNA: TGCGCCAGCAGGAGCGGGACAGCCACCGGGGAGCTGTTTTTT.

This clonotype was counted ten times or more. The V gene is TRBV7-2, the J gene TRBJ2-1; weak D call: TRBD1 (6 bases). Trimming removed 0 bases from V and 7 bases from J, with 13 bases in between. In germline, CDR1 is SGHTA, CDR2 FQGNSA. The CDR3 runs 15 residues. DNA for the CDR3: TGTGCCAGCAGCTTAGCGGGGGCTCTGTGGAATGAGCAGTTCTTC. Residues: CASSLAGALWNEQFF.

This clonotype occurred a few times. The V gene is TRBV20-1, the J gene TRBJ2-1; no definite D call. Germline CDR1 DFQATT, CDR2 SNEGSKA (reference sequence). With 3 bases removed from V and 10 bases from J, the gap between germline ends came to 10 bases. The CDR3 covers 11 residues. The CDR3 DNA follows: TGCAGTGCTAGGTTCTTTGGGGAGCAGTTCTTC. Its translation is CSARFFGEQFF.

V usage is TRBV20-1 and J usage is TRBJ2-3; no reliable D call. With 6 bases removed from V and 3 bases from J, the gap between germline ends came to 19 bases. The CDR3 is 15 amino acids. Germline V CDR1 and CDR2: DFQATT, SNEGSKA (reference sequence). This chain's CDR3 is CSAPHPVGGTDTQYF. CDR3 sequence (DNA): TGCAGTGCCCCCCATCCCGTGGGTGGTACAGATACGCAGTATTTT.

The sample holds many counts of this clonotype. As DNA, the CDR3 is TGTGCCAGCAGTTCCGGGACTAGCGGGAGAAATCTCGGGGAGCTGTTTTTT. The encoded protein is CASSSGTSGRNLGELFF. J is TRBJ2-2 and V is TRBV12-3 or TRBV12-4, with 14 bases matching TRBD2. The V segment lost 4 bases and the J segment 7 bases; nucleotides outside the gene matches: 8. This CDR3 contains 17 residues.

This clonotype was recorded a few times. Here the CDR3 DNA reads TGCGCCAGCAGCTCCCTCAGGACGGGCTACACCTTC. Translating gives CASSSLRTGYTF. The genes are TRBV5-1 and TRBJ1-2; no firm D call. Germline CDR1 is SGHRS and CDR2 is YFSETQ. Deletions cut 3 bases from V and 8 bases from J, with 11 bases between. The CDR3 has 12 residues.

To note about this clonotype: Given the absence of the conserved phenylalanine or tryptophan at the CDR3 end, a read error is likely. The limits of the CDR3 on the DNA are not certain, so only TCRdb's listed CDR3 is given. The CDR3 region is CSASWGTAEHL. The chain recombines TRBV20-1 with TRBJ1-5; the table's TRBD1 call for D was not verified on the DNA. The CDR3 spans 11 amino acids, including both terminal residues. The germline CDR1 and CDR2 sequences are DFQATT and SNEGSKA (reference sequence).

This clonotype turned up a few times. The chain carries TRBV20-1 and TRBJ2-2, with D possibly being TRBD1 (6 bases). The V gene's germline CDR1 is DFQATT and CDR2 SNEGSKA (reference sequence). With 5 bases removed from V and 6 bases from J, the gap between germline ends came to 13 bases. This CDR3 contains 13 residues. The CDR3 loop is CSARRGSAGELFF. The CDR3 bases are TGCAGTGCTCGCAGGGGATCCGCCGGGGAGCTGTTTTTT.

The rearrangement joins TRBV20-1 to TRBJ2-1; TRBD2 might be the D (6 bases). The CDR3 spans 16 residues. Trimming removed 0 bases at V and 6 bases at J, with 18 bases between. Germline assignment: CDR1 DFQATT and CDR2 SNEGSKA (reference sequence). The DNA of the CDR3 is TGCAGTGCTAGAGATCCCCGGATGATGCGGGGCAATGAGCAGTTCTTC. As protein: CSARDPRMMRGNEQFF.

The V gene is TRBV9, the J gene TRBJ2-1; possible D gene TRBD1, 6 bases. The V gene lost 0 bases and the J gene lost 4 bases, with 14 bases spanning the gap. Per germline, CDR1 SGDLS and CDR2 YYNGEE. This CDR3 is built from 16 residues. The CDR3 bases are TGTGCCAGCAGCGTAGGTTTAGCAGGGGTTTACAATGAGCAGTTCTTC. Its translation: CASSVGLAGVYNEQFF.

This clonotype was observed many times. The genes are TRBV29-1 and TRBJ1-2, with 9 bases lining up with TRBD1. The CDR3 loop spans 14 amino acids. V shed 5 bases and J 7 bases; nucleotides not matched to a gene: 11. CDR1 is SQVTM and CDR2 is ANQGSEA in the germline V gene. CDR3 coding DNA: TGCAGCGTTCGAGCCCGGGACAGGGCAGGTGGCTACACCTTC. Protein sequence: CSVRARDRAGGYTF.

This clonotype was seen more than once but under ten times. This sequence joins TRBV20-1 and TRBJ2-5; 13 positions agree with TRBD2. The V gene end was trimmed by 3 bases and the J gene end by 3 bases; junction bases not matched to a gene: 4. This CDR3 has 15 residues. CDR1 and CDR2 from the germline V gene are DFQATT and SNEGSKA (reference sequence). This CDR3 is CSASQGTSGKETQYF. CDR3 bases: TGCAGTGCTAGTCAAGGGACTAGCGGGAAAGAGACCCAGTACTTC.

In nucleotides, the CDR3 is TGTGCCAGCAGCCCCCCAAAGCGGGAGTACACCGGGGAGCTGTTTTTT. Translated, it gives CASSPPKREYTGELFF. This chain joins TRBV7-9 and TRBJ2-2; 8 bases match TRBD2. The germline V gene has CDR1 SEHNR and CDR2 FQNEAQ (reference sequence). The CDR3 contains 16 residues. Trimming cost V 5 bases and J 3 bases; bases outside gene matches: 8. Full variable domain (rest looked up from reference TRBV7-9 and TRBJ2-2): DTGVSQNPRHKITKRGQNVTFRCDPISEHNRLYWYRQTLGQGPEFLTYFQNEAQLEKSRLLSDRFSAERPKGSFSTLEIQRTEQGDSAMYLCASSPPKREYTGELFFGEGSRLTVL.

In this sample, this clonotype turned up a few times. The chain carries TRBV5-5 and TRBJ2-1; 9 bases align to TRBD1. This CDR3 comprises 17 residues. From germline, CDR1 is SGHKS and CDR2 YYEKEE (reference sequence). After removal of 5 bases from V and 7 bases from J, the junction contained 16 bases not matched to a gene. The CDR3 sequence is CASSHTPGTGMINEQFF. The DNA for the CDR3 is TGTGCCAGCAGTCACACTCCCGGGACAGGGATGATAAATGAGCAGTTCTTC.

This clonotype turned up a few times. The gene calls are TRBV27 and TRBJ1-5, with D unclear. CDR1 and CDR2 (germline): MNHEY, SMNVEV (reference sequence). The CDR3 runs to 16 residues. V was cut by 2 bases and J by 4 bases, with 15 bases left in between. This chain's CDR3 is CASSLMALPVNQPQHF. CDR3 nucleotides: TGTGCCAGCAGTTTAATGGCACTGCCCGTAAATCAGCCCCAGCATTTT.